These 28 T cell receptor beta chains came from one sample sequenced in a study of read filtering for tumor transcriptome and immune sequencing. From around 0.4 ug of RNA, a library with molecular barcoded alpha/delta and beta/gamma adaptors was made. TCRdb re-analysed the reads in MiXCR, keeping a single row per CDR3 protein. The data contain 30,000 to 40,000 distinct CDR3 sequences, 14% of them singletons. The sample taken for sequencing was a population of CD138-negative cells sorted from bone marrow. The source is a donor at least 40 years old with multiple myeloma.

This clonotype was recorded at least ten times. This chain joins TRBV4-1 and TRBJ1-5, with 8 positions matching TRBD1. The germline CDR1 and CDR2 sequences are MGHRA and YSYEKL. The V segment lost 3 bases and the J segment 4 bases; nucleotides outside the gene matches: 5. The CDR3 totals 15 residues. The CDR3 protein is CASSQVDRANQPQHF. The CDR3 nucleotides read TGCGCCAGCAGCCAGGTGGACAGGGCAAATCAGCCCCAGCATTTT.

This chain uses TRBV12-3 or TRBV12-4 with TRBJ2-7; weak D call: TRBD2 (6 bases). Between the trimmed V and J ends, which lost 5 bases and 2 bases, there was a span of 19 bases. CDR3 length: 16 amino acids. This chain's CDR3 is CASSPLKAGTTYEQYF. CDR3 nucleotides: TGTGCCAGCAGTCCTTTAAAAGCGGGTACAACCTACGAGCAGTACTTC.

There are many counts of this clonotype. V is TRBV12-3 or TRBV12-4 and J is TRBJ1-1, with a tentative D call TRBD1 (5 bases). The ends were cut back, 5 bases at V and 10 bases at J, with 26 bases in the middle. CDR3 length equals 16 residues. The CDR3 here is CASSPLRGSGDAVAFF. As DNA, the CDR3 is TGTGCCAGCAGTCCTTTACGGGGCTCAGGTGACGCTGTAGCTTTCTTT.

There are many counts of this clonotype. The rearrangement links TRBV15 to TRBJ2-7, with 9 nucleotides matching TRBD1. V trimming: 7 bases; J trimming: 12 bases; junction bases outside the gene matches: 7. This CDR3 comprises 11 residues. The germline V gene has CDR1 LNHNV and CDR2 YYDKDF (reference sequence). The CDR3 nucleotides are TGTGCCACCACGGACAGGGGAGCTAGGTACTTC. It is translated as CATTDRGARYF.

This clonotype was picked up many times. The rearrangement uses TRBV19 and TRBJ2-1, with TRBD2 as a possible D gene (5 bases). Trimming cost V 7 bases and J 8 bases, with 24 bases left between them. Germline V gene lookup returns CDR1 LNHDA and CDR2 SQIVND (reference sequence). CDR3 length equals 16 residues. The CDR3 DNA reads TGTGCCAGTACCCTTGTCGGAGCCCCCGGAGGCCATGAGCAGTTCTTC. Its translation is CASTLVGAPGGHEQFF.

This clonotype appeared many times. The gene calls are TRBV28 and TRBJ1-1; no firm D call. V lost 3 bases and J lost 0, with 5 bases in between. The germline V gene encodes CDR1 MDHEN and CDR2 SYDVKM. The CDR3 contains 13 residues. The chain's CDR3 is CASSFTLNTEAFF. In nucleotides, the CDR3 is TGTGCCAGCAGTTTCACACTGAACACTGAAGCTTTCTTT. Looking up the rest from reference TRBV28 and TRBJ1-1 gives the full variable domain: DVKVTQSSRYLVKRTGEKVFLECVQDMDHENMFWYRQDPGLGLRLIYFSYDVKMKEKGDIPEGYSVSREKKERFSLILESASTNQTSMYLCASSFTLNTEAFFGQGTRLTVV.

Only a few counts were recorded for this clonotype. At one boundary the junction diverges from the germline segment, which might be a read error. The chain recombines TRBV6-6 with TRBJ2-1; 7 positions agree with TRBD2. Per germline, CDR1 MNHNY and CDR2 SVGAGI (reference sequence). The CDR3 is made up of 16 amino acids. The CDR3 protein is CASQAPSSGRYSEQFF. CDR3 coding DNA: TGTGCCAGCCAAGCTCCTTCTAGCGGCCGCTACAGTGAGCAGTTCTTC.

This clonotype was detected only a few times. V usage is TRBV7-9 and J usage is TRBJ2-1; D is uncertain. This CDR3 spans 13 amino acids. V was trimmed by 7 bases and J by 5 bases, leaving 12 bases between them. Looked up from germline, CDR1 is SEHNR and CDR2 is FQNEAQ (reference sequence). The CDR3 here is CASILHEHNEQFF. The CDR3 nucleotides are TGTGCCAGCATCCTACACGAACACAATGAGCAGTTCTTC.

In regard to this clonotype: This is likely an artifact of a read error, given a far larger clone one base away. It is likely a read error, because the conserved phenylalanine at the end of the CDR3 is missing. V is TRBV7-3 and J is TRBJ1-1; 8 bases agree with TRBD1. This CDR3 is built from 15 residues. V lost 5 bases, J lost 1 base, and 6 bases stayed unmatched. Per germline, CDR1 SGHTA and CDR2 FQGTGA. The CDR3 DNA reads TGTGCCAGCAGCCAACTGACAGGGGCGAACACTGAAGCTTTCTTA. Its translation is CASSQLTGANTEAFL.

This clonotype was seen at least ten times. Given the absence of the conserved phenylalanine or tryptophan at the CDR3 end, a read error is likely. V is TRBV24-1 and J is TRBJ2-3, with D uncertain. Trimming shortened V by 11 bases and J by 6 bases, and 5 bases separated the two germline ends. Germline assignment: CDR1 KGHDR and CDR2 SFDVKD. This CDR3 is 9 amino acids long. Here the CDR3 reads CAIRDTQYL. The CDR3, as DNA: TGTGCCATAAGGGATACGCAGTATCTT.

This clonotype was detected many times. The V gene is TRBV12-3 or TRBV12-4, the J gene TRBJ2-7; D is possibly TRBD1 (6 bases). The ends were cut back, 3 bases at V and 1 base at J, with 7 bases in the middle. The CDR3 totals 13 residues. The CDR3 DNA follows: TGTGCCAGCAGTTTTACAGGGTCCTACGAGCAGTACTTC. Protein product: CASSFTGSYEQYF.

As concerns this clonotype: A much larger clone lies one base from this, so it may be a read error. The V gene is TRBV9, the J gene TRBJ2-5; D is perhaps TRBD2 (6 bases). Trimming left V 7 bases short and J 6 bases short, with 16 bases between. The CDR3 loop spans 13 amino acids. Per the germline V gene, CDR1 is SGDLS and CDR2 is YYNGEE. The CDR3, as DNA: TGTGCCAGCGGAGGGCTAATGAGGAAGACCCAGTACTTC. Protein: CASGGLMRKTQYF.

Concerning this clonotype: This may come from a read error, since a much larger clone is one base off. The CDR3 is CATSDLRSGGGSNNEQFF. CDR3 DNA sequence: TGTGCCACCAGTGATTTACGGAGCGGGGGGGGCTCCAACAATGAGCAGTTCTTC. V gene TRBV24-1 combines with J gene TRBJ2-1; 10 nucleotides agree with TRBD2. The germline V gene encodes CDR1 KGHDR and CDR2 SFDVKD. CDR3 length: 18 amino acids.

The V call is TRBV5-1, the J call TRBJ2-5; D is ambiguous. From germline, CDR1 is SGHRS and CDR2 YFSETQ. With 0 bases removed from V and 4 bases from J, the gap between germline ends came to 16 bases. The CDR3 is 16 amino acids. CDR3 protein: CASSLEDPSVGETQYF. CDR3 DNA sequence: TGCGCCAGCAGCTTGGAGGACCCCTCGGTGGGAGAGACCCAGTACTTC. Complete variable domain (other parts from reference TRBV5-1 and TRBJ2-5): KAGVTQTPRYLIKTRGQQVTLSCSPISGHRSVSWYQQTPGQGLQFLFEYFSETQRNKGNFPGRFSGRQFSNSRSEMNVSTLELGDSALYLCASSLEDPSVGETQYFGPGTRLLVL.

This clonotype was recorded many times. In DNA, the CDR3 is TGCAGTGCTAGCCGGGACGCTGAAGCTTTCTTT. Its protein is CSASRDAEAFF. The chain is built from TRBV20-1 and TRBJ1-1; D is perhaps TRBD1 (5 bases). CDR1 is DFQATT, CDR2 SNEGSKA, per germline (reference sequence). The CDR3 loop spans 11 amino acids. V was clipped by 3 bases and J by 6 bases, with 8 bases between them.

In its sample, this clonotype was seen many times. The V call is TRBV20-1, the J call TRBJ2-3; D is possibly TRBD1 (5 bases). Trimming removed 3 bases at V and 2 bases at J, with 9 bases between. The germline V gene encodes CDR1 DFQATT and CDR2 SNEGSKA (reference sequence). The CDR3 consists of 13 residues. The CDR3 here is CSASDSLTDTQYF. CDR3 DNA: TGCAGTGCTAGCGACAGCCTCACAGATACGCAGTATTTT.

This clonotype has a handful of counts. Compared with germline, one end of the junction differs, possibly owing to a read error. This chain uses TRBV3-1 with TRBJ2-1; tentative D call: TRBD1 (6 bases). CDR1 and CDR2 from the germline V gene are LGHDT and YNNKEL (reference sequence). CDR3 length equals 14 residues. CDR3 protein: CASNQEDSFNEQFF. CDR3 nucleotide sequence: TGTGCCAGCAACCAAGAGGACAGCTTCAATGAGCAGTTCTTC.

This clonotype came up many times. The chain joins TRBV3-1 to TRBJ1-6, with D possibly TRBD1 on 5 matching bases. Germline values: CDR1 LGHDT, CDR2 YNNKEL (reference sequence). V dropped 4 bases and J dropped 0 bases, with 10 bases sitting between them. This CDR3 region has 16 residues. The CDR3 protein is CASSPYGGSYNSPLHF. The CDR3 region has the DNA TGTGCCAGCAGCCCCTACGGGGGCTCCTATAATTCACCCCTCCACTTT.

With regard to this clonotype: It differs at one base from a far larger clone, so likely a read error. The V and J genes are TRBV11-3 and TRBJ2-2; D is uncertain. CDR3 length equals 14 residues. With 1 base removed from V and 0 bases from J, the gap between germline ends came to 3 bases. The V gene's germline CDR1 is SGHNT and CDR2 YENEEA. The CDR3 DNA reads as TGTGCCAGCAGCTTAGCGGCGAACACCGGGGAGCTGTTTTTT. As protein: CASSLAANTGELFF.

This clonotype was seen ten or more times. J is TRBJ2-1 and V is TRBV20-1; D could derive from TRBD1 or TRBD2 (5 bases each). Germline CDR1 is DFQATT and CDR2 is SNEGSKA (reference sequence). Trimming stripped 6 bases from V and 4 bases from J, with 19 bases between. The CDR3 runs to 15 residues. CDR3 nucleotides: TGCAGTGCGACTAACAGAATTACAGGTTACAATGAGCAGTTCTTC. Its protein is CSATNRITGYNEQFF.

This clonotype was detected many times. The chain has TRBV28 and TRBJ1-4, with TRBD1 matching 11 bases. With 6 bases clipped from V and 7 bases from J, the junction kept 10 bases outside the gene matches. The V gene's germline CDR1 is MDHEN and CDR2 SYDVKM. CDR3 length: 16 amino acids. Here the CDR3 DNA reads TGTGCCAGCAGGCCGGGACAGGGGGGTTATGGTGAAAAACTGTTTTTT. Protein: CASRPGQGGYGEKLFF. Based on the CDR3 plus reference TRBV28 and TRBJ1-4, the full variable domain is DVKVTQSSRYLVKRTGEKVFLECVQDMDHENMFWYRQDPGLGLRLIYFSYDVKMKEKGDIPEGYSVSREKKERFSLILESASTNQTSMYLCASRPGQGGYGEKLFFGSGTQLSVL.

This clonotype was found many times. The chain has TRBV2 and TRBJ2-6; D gene ambiguous. V lost 3 bases to trimming and J lost 3 bases, with 15 bases between them. Germline V gene sequence: CDR1 SNHLY, CDR2 FYNNEI. This CDR3 is 17 amino acids long. CDR3 amino acids: CASSDAVGPFGANVLTF. The CDR3 DNA follows: TGTGCCAGCAGTGATGCGGTTGGACCCTTTGGGGCCAACGTCCTGACTTTC.

In this sample, this clonotype turned up a few times. This chain links TRBV29-1 with TRBJ1-3; D is perhaps TRBD1 (6 bases). There are 15 residues in the CDR3. V was shortened by 2 bases and J by 3 bases, with 14 bases between the two germline ends. Germline V CDR1 and CDR2: SQVTM, ANQGSEA. The CDR3 nucleotides read TGCAGCGTTGAATGGGCAGGGGCACTTGGAAACACCATATATTTT. Amino acid sequence: CSVEWAGALGNTIYF.

This clonotype came up a few times. The V and J genes are TRBV29-1 and TRBJ2-1, with 10 bases aligning to TRBD2. The CDR3 has 15 amino acids. Germline trimming cut 1 base from V and 7 bases from J; bases unmatched to any gene: 7. CDR1 is SQVTM and CDR2 is ANQGSEA in the germline V gene. CDR3 amino acids: CSVEGTLAGVNEQFF. DNA of the CDR3: TGCAGCGTTGAAGGGACGCTAGCGGGAGTGAATGAGCAGTTCTTC.

As to this clonotype: A far larger clone is a single base away, which makes a read error likely. The J gene is TRBJ2-1, the V gene TRBV7-3; 8 bases map to TRBD2. The CDR3 contains 15 residues. From germline, CDR1 is SGHTA and CDR2 FQGTGA. CDR3 region: CASSLSGSFGKEQFF. As DNA, the CDR3 is TGTGCTAGCAGCTTAAGCGGGAGTTTTGGCAAAGAGCAGTTCTTC.

This clonotype was seen at least ten times. The rearrangement joins TRBV30 to TRBJ2-1; 10 bases align to TRBD2. This CDR3 comprises 16 residues. Germline assignment: CDR1 GTSNPN and CDR2 SVGIG (reference sequence). V shed 0 bases, J shed 4 bases, and the junction held 6 bases outside the gene matches. In nucleotides, the CDR3 is TGTGCCTGGAGTGTGCCTAGCGGGAGAGGTTACAATGAGCAGTTCTTC. Protein: CAWSVPSGRGYNEQFF. Full variable domain (rest looked up from reference TRBV30 and TRBJ2-1): SQTIHQWPATLVQPVGSPLSLECTVEGTSNPNLYWYRQAAGRGLQLLFYSVGIGQISSEVPQNLSASRPQDRQFILSSKKLLLSDSGFYLCAWSVPSGRGYNEQFFGPGTRLTVL.

This rearrangement joins TRBV4-1 to TRBJ1-1; D perhaps matches TRBD1 (6 bases). CDR3 length equals 14 residues. CDR1 MGHRA and CDR2 YSYEKL come from the germline V gene. Trimming removed 6 bases from V and 1 base from J, with 12 bases in between. The CDR3: CASRWTDGNTEAFF. The CDR3 DNA reads TGCGCCAGCAGATGGACAGACGGGAACACTGAAGCTTTCTTT.

This clonotype was observed at least ten times. This rearrangement joins TRBV11-2 to TRBJ1-1; the D is unclear. Germline V gene sequence: CDR1 SGHAT, CDR2 FQNNGV. V was clipped by 3 bases and J by 4 bases, with 9 bases between them. The CDR3 contains 13 residues. CDR3 amino acids: CASSLGGPTEAFF. DNA of the CDR3: TGTGCCAGCAGCTTGGGAGGCCCCACTGAAGCTTTCTTT.